These 3 T cell receptor beta chains came from one sample sequenced in a study of T cell changes during pregnancy in multiple sclerosis. TCRdb's table, derived via immunoSEQ multiplex PCR, lists solely in-frame clones and lacks some. The sample contains about 25,000 clones, around 86% of which appear only once. The source was CD8+ T cells from peripheral blood mononuclear cells, collected in the first trimester of pregnancy. These receptors were obtained from a female donor in good health, enrolled as a control in a pregnancy study.

The chain joins TRBV27 to TRBJ2-2; 9 positions match TRBD2. Per the germline V gene, CDR1 is MNHEY and CDR2 is SMNVEV (reference sequence). The length of the CDR3 is 16 residues. V was pared by 6 bases and J by 3 bases, with 8 bases of the junction left unmatched. In nucleotides, the CDR3 is TGTGCCAGCAGATCGGGCGGGGGGGTCTACACCGGGGAGCTGTTTTTT. Amino acid sequence: CASRSGGGVYTGELFF.

This clone was seen only a few times. This chain connects TRBV6-1 to TRBJ1-6; D ambiguous. This CDR3 comprises 13 residues. Trimming removed 2 bases from V and 5 bases from J, with 4 bases in between. CDR1 is MNHNS, CDR2 SASEGT, per germline. For the CDR3, the DNA is TGTGCCAGCAGTGAACAGGATAATTCACCCCTCCACTTT. Residues: CASSEQDNSPLHF.

The chain is built from TRBV5-1 and TRBJ1-3; 7 nucleotides match TRBD1. From germline, CDR1 is SGHRS and CDR2 YFSETQ. This CDR3 is 16 amino acids long. Unmatched junction bases numbered 4, after V lost 1 base and J lost 0 bases. CDR3 nucleotide sequence: TGCGCCAGCAGCTTGCCTGGGACAGACTCTGGAAACACCATATATTTT. Residues: CASSLPGTDSGNTIYF. The variable domain in full, completed from reference TRBV5-1 and TRBJ1-3, reads KAGVTQTPRYLIKTRGQQVTLSCSPISGHRSVSWYQQTPGQGLQFLFEYFSETQRNKGNFPGRFSGRQFSNSRSEMNVSTLELGDSALYLCASSLPGTDSGNTIYFGEGSWLTVV.